This T cell receptor beta chain was recorded in a study of radiotherapy plus CTLA-4 blockade in lung cancer. This clone has more than one count but fewer than ten. Its antigen is unidentified. The CDR3 runs 14 residues. Unmatched junction bases numbered 3, after V lost 6 bases and J lost 4 bases. Germline CDR1 reads LNHDA; CDR2 reads SQIVND (reference sequence). TCRdb keeps only in-frame clones here, not all; method: immunoSEQ multiplex PCR. The sample comprises roughly 97,000 clones, approximately 72% of which are singletons, and around 2.8% rests with the top ten. Study-wide results and limits: Tumor-origin TCR clones grew in blood after radiotherapy plus ipilimumab.

The sequence derives from a human donor with non-small cell lung cancer who had a partial response to radiotherapy plus ipilimumab. Some clones in this sample may be carry-over from other donors' samples. This specimen consisted of peripheral blood, obtained from a patient treated with radiotherapy plus ipilimumab. The chain joins TRBV19 to TRBJ1-4; TRBD1 matches 9 bases. CDR3 nucleotides: TGTGCCAGTAGCCGGGACAGGGATAATGAAAAACTGTTTTTT. Protein sequence: CASSRDRDNEKLFF.